This is a list of T cell receptor beta chains from one sample in a study of OX40 agonist ivuxolimab in advanced cancers. Clones were read by immunoSEQ multiplex PCR, and TCRdb kept only the in-frame ones, dropping some. This sample has tens of thousands of clones, with roughly 84% found just once. Specimen: CD4+ or CD8+ T cells sorted from blood, collected in a trial of the OX40 agonist ivuxolimab. The origin of the receptors is an adult with an advanced solid tumor such as melanoma, head and neck, liver or kidney cancer. Each CDR3 is given with its conserved first and last residue. D genes are given only for firm matches. Clone size is given for some rows only: seen once, a few or many times, or a class if the clone is expanded.

v_gene	d_gene	abundance	j_gene	CDR3nt	CDR3aa
TRBV4-1	TRBD2	NA	TRBJ2-7	TGCGCCAGCAGCCAACCGTGGGAGGGCCCCAACGAGCAGTACTTC	CASSQPWEGPNEQYF
TRBV15	NA	NA	TRBJ1-2	TGTGCCACCAGCAGGGGCACCAACTATGGCTACACCTTC	CATSRGTNYGYTF
TRBV7-6	TRBD2	NA	TRBJ2-2	TGTGCCAGCAGACTACTAGCGGGACTTCGACCCACCGGGGAGCTGTTTTTT	CASRLLAGLRPTGELFF
TRBV7-2	NA	NA	TRBJ1-1	TGTGCCAGCAGCTTAGCTGGGGGTACGTACACTGAAGCTTTCTTT	CASSLAGGTYTEAFF
TRBV6-6	NA	NA	TRBJ1-3	TGTGCCAGCAGTGCACAGGGAGCGCCTGGAAACACCATATATTTT	CASSAQGAPGNTIYF
TRBV28	NA	NA	TRBJ1-1	TGTGCCAGCAGTTCGAGGGGCGTGAACACTGAAGCTTTCTTT	CASSSRGVNTEAFF
TRBV5-1	TRBD1	NA	TRBJ2-5	TGCGCCAGCACAACCCGAGGGACAGGGATGGGGGAGACCCAGTACTTC	CASTTRGTGMGETQYF
TRBV25-1	NA	NA	TRBJ1-5	TGTGCCAGCAGTGAATACGGCGATTATCAGCCCCAGCATTTT	CASSEYGDYQPQHF
TRBV30	NA	NA	TRBJ1-1	TGTGCCTGGAGGGACCAGGGAACTGAAGCTTTCTTT	CAWRDQGTEAFF
TRBV19	TRBD1	NA	TRBJ1-1	TGTGCCAGTAGTATGGCTCATTCCAATCCGGGACAGGGGAAGTCTGGAGCTTTCTTT	CASSMAHSNPGQGKSGAFF
TRBV28	NA	NA	TRBJ1-4	TGTGCCAGCAAACCCGAGTTTGCGTTCCGAGAAAAACTGTTTTTT	CASKPEFAFREKLFF
TRBV27	NA	NA	TRBJ2-5	TGTGCCAGCAGTTTAACGATCTTTACGGAGACCCAGTACTTC	CASSLTIFTETQYF
TRBV5-4	TRBD2	NA	TRBJ2-1	TGTGCCAGCAGCTCTGGGACTAGCGGGGGGAGCTCCTACAATGAGCAGTTCTTC	CASSSGTSGGSSYNEQFF
TRBV28	NA	once	TRBJ1-1	TGTGCCAGCAGTGCCGCGGCGGGTCGTTGGACTGAAGCTTTCTTT	CASSAAAGRWTEAFF
TRBV30	NA	NA	TRBJ2-2	TGTGCCTGGAGTGTCCCCCGCAGGGCATGGCGGCCGAACACCGGGGAGCTGTTTTTT	CAWSVPRRAWRPNTGELFF
TRBV14	NA	NA	TRBJ2-7	TGTGCCAGCAGCCAAGATGGGGGCAGGGGCTACGAGCAGTACTTC	CASSQDGGRGYEQYF
TRBV28	NA	NA	TRBJ1-4	TGTGCCAGCTGCCCGGGAGGGACAACTAATGAAAAACTGTTTTTT	CASCPGGTTNEKLFF
TRBV5-1	NA	NA	TRBJ2-5	TGCGCCAGCAGCTTGGGAGGGAATGAAGAGACCCAGTACTTC	CASSLGGNEETQYF
TRBV11-2	TRBD2	NA	TRBJ2-7	TGTGCCAGCAGCTATGGACTAGCGGGAGGGATAACGCGGCAGTACTTC	CASSYGLAGGITRQYF
TRBV7-9	NA	NA	TRBJ1-2	TGTGCCAGCAGCCTAGAGTATTCCGGCTACACCTTC	CASSLEYSGYTF
TRBV23-1	NA	NA	TRBJ1-2	TGCGCCAGCAGTCAATCGCCCCCACAGGGCAGTCTTTTCTATGGCTACACCTTC	CASSQSPPQGSLFYGYTF
TRBV5-5	NA	NA	TRBJ1-3	TGTGCCAGCAGCTTGCATAGGCGCTCTGGAAACACCATATATTTT	CASSLHRRSGNTIYF
TRBV18	TRBD2	NA	TRBJ2-7	TGTGCCAGCTCACCACCCAAGCGGGAGGGTATGGGCGACGAGCAGTACTTC	CASSPPKREGMGDEQYF
TRBV9	TRBD1	NA	TRBJ1-3	TGTGCCAGCAGCGTAGCTGCGGGGACAGGGTCCTCTGGAAACACCATATATTTT	CASSVAAGTGSSGNTIYF
TRBV29-1	TRBD2	NA	TRBJ2-5	TGCAGCGTTGATCGAACTAGCGGGGGGGAGACCCAGTACTTC	CSVDRTSGGETQYF
TRBV30	NA	few	TRBJ2-1	TGTGCCTGGAATCGGGGTCCGAATGAGCAGTTCTTC	CAWNRGPNEQFF
TRBV6-4	NA	NA	TRBJ1-5	TGTGCCAGCAGTTCCCACTCGCCCCGCAATCAGCCCCAGCATTTT	CASSSHSPRNQPQHF
TRBV6-6	NA	NA	TRBJ2-7	TGTGCCAGCAGTTACTCACGGAACTCCTACGAGCAGTACTTC	CASSYSRNSYEQYF
TRBV30	NA	NA	TRBJ2-7	TGTGCCTGGTTGGGGACGGGACACCACCCCTACGAGCAGTACTTC	CAWLGTGHHPYEQYF
TRBV7-2	NA	few	TRBJ2-7	TGTGCCAGCAGCTTAGTGGCGGCAGTCCACGAGCAGTACTTC	CASSLVAAVHEQYF
TRBV5-6	NA	NA	TRBJ1-6	TGTGCCAGCAGCTTGGAGTCTGTGTATAATTCACCCCTCCACTTT	CASSLESVYNSPLHF
TRBV5-1	TRBD1	medium-sized	TRBJ1-2	TGCGCCAGCAGCCGGGACAGGGCCAACTATGGCTACACCTTC	CASSRDRANYGYTF
TRBV15	TRBD2	NA	TRBJ2-1	TGTGCCACCAGCTCCCGTGGGCTTGCTAGCGGGAGGGCCTTAGGGATTTATGAGCAGTTCTTC	CATSSRGLASGRALGIYEQFF
TRBV27	NA	few	TRBJ1-2	TGTGCCAGCAGTCCTACCGGCAGGACAAACTATGGCTACACCTTC	CASSPTGRTNYGYTF
TRBV29-1	NA	NA	TRBJ1-2	TGCAGCGTTGTACCGACAGCGCCCTATGGCTACACCTTC	CSVVPTAPYGYTF
TRBV5-8	NA	NA	TRBJ2-2	TGTGCCAGCAGCTTCGGTGGGGCAACCCCGGACACCGGGGAGCTGTTTTTT	CASSFGGATPDTGELFF
TRBV5-4	TRBD1	NA	TRBJ2-1	TGTGCCAGCAGCTTGGAGGGGACAGGGAGGAGGAATGAGCAGTTCTTC	CASSLEGTGRRNEQFF
TRBV29-1	NA	NA	TRBJ2-7	TGCAGCGGGGGAGAGGCGAGCTCCTACGAGCAGTACTTC	CSGGEASSYEQYF
TRBV9	TRBD2	NA	TRBJ2-3	TGTGCCAGCAGCCCCTGGACTAGCGGGAGGACAGATACGCAGTATTTT	CASSPWTSGRTDTQYF
TRBV5-6	NA	NA	TRBJ2-1	TGTGCCAGCAGCATCCCACGGGAGTTCAATGAGCAGTTCTTC	CASSIPREFNEQFF
TRBV19	TRBD2	once	TRBJ2-7	TGTGCCAGTAGTACGGGGACTAGCGGGAGTCTCTACGAGCAGTACTTC	CASSTGTSGSLYEQYF
TRBV19	TRBD1	NA	TRBJ2-3	TGTGCCAGTAGTAGCCGGGACAGGGGACGGGTAGATACGCAGTATTTT	CASSSRDRGRVDTQYF
TRBV4-1	TRBD1	NA	TRBJ1-2	TGCGCCAGCAGCCAGACAGGGACCGGTGGTGCTGGCTACACCTTC	CASSQTGTGGAGYTF
TRBV7-9	TRBD1	NA	TRBJ1-1	TGTGCCAGCAGCCTAACAGGGGGCGGCACTGAAGCTTTCTTT	CASSLTGGGTEAFF